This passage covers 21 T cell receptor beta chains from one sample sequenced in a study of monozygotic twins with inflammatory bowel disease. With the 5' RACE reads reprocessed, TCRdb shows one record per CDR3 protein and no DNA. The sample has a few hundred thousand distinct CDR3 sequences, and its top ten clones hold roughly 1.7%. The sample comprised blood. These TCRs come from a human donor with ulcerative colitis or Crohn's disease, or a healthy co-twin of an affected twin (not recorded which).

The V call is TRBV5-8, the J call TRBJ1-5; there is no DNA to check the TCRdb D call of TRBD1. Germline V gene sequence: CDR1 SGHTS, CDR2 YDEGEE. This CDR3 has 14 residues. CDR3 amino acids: CASSLRGPEQPQHF.

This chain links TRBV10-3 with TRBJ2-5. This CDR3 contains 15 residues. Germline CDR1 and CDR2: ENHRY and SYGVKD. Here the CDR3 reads CAIAKAGMYQETQYF.

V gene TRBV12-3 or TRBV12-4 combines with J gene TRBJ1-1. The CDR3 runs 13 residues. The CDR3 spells CASSFGRGLEAFF.

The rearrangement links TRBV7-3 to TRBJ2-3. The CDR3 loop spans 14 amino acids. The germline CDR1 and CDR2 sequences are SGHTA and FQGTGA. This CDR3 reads CASSLWGGTDTQYF. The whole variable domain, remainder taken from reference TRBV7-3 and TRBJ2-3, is GAGVSQTPSNKVTEKGKYVELRCDPISGHTALYWYRQSLGQGPEFLIYFQGTGAADDSGLPNDRFFAVRPEGSVSTLKIQRTERGDSAVYLCASSLWGGTDTQYFGPGTRLTVL.

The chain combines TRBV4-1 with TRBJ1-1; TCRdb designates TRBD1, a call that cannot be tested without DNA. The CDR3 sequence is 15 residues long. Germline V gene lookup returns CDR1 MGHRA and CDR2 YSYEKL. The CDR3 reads CASSQEGGSFTEAFF.

The CDR3: CASSLGSGADTQYF. The rearrangement uses TRBV7-9 and TRBJ2-3; TCRdb reports TRBD1, a call that lacks DNA to check it against. This CDR3 spans 14 amino acids. The V gene's germline CDR1 is SEHNR and CDR2 FQNEAQ (reference sequence).

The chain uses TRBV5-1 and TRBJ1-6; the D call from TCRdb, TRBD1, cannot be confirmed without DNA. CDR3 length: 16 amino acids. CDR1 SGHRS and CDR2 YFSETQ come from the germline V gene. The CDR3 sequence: CASSLFSDRGNSPLHF.

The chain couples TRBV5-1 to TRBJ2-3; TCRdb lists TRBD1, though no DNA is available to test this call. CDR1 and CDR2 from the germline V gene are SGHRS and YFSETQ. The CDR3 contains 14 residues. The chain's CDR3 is CASSFLGATDTQYF.

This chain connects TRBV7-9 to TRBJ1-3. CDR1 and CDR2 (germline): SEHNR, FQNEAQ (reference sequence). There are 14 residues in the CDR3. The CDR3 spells CASSFPDSGNTIYF.

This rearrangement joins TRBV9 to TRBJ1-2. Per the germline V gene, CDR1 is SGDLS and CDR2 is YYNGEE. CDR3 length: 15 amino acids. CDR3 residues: CASSVALTSGGGYTF. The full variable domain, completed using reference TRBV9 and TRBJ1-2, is DSGVTQTPKHLITATGQRVTLRCSPRSGDLSVYWYQQSLDQGLQFLIQYYNGEERAKGNILERFSAQQFPDLHSELNLSSLELGDSALYFCASSVALTSGGGYTFGSGTRLTVV.

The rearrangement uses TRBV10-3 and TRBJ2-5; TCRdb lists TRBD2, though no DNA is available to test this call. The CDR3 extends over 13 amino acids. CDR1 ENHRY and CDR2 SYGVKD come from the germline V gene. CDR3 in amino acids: CAITGGDQETQYF.

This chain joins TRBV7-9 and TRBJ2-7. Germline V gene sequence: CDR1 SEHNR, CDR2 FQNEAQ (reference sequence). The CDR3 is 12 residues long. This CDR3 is CASSLDPTEQYF. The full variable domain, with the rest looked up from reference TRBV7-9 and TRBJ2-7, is DTGVSQNPRHKITKRGQNVTFRCDPISEHNRLYWYRQTLGQGPEFLTYFQNEAQLEKSRLLSDRFSAERPKGSFSTLEIQRTEQGDSAMYLCASSLDPTEQYFGPGTRLTVT.

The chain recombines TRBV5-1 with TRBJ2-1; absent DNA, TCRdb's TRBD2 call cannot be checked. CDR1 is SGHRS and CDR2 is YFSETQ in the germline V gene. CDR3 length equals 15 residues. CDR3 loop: CASRDTSGGNNEQFF.

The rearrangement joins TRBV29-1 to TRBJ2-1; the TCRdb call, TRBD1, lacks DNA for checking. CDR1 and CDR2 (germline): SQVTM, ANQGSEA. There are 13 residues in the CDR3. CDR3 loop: CSGAGTGHNEQFF.

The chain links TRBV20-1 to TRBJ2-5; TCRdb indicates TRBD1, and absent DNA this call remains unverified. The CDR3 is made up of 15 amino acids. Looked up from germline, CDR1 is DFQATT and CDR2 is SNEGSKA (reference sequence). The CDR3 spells CSARDRPGIFETQYF.

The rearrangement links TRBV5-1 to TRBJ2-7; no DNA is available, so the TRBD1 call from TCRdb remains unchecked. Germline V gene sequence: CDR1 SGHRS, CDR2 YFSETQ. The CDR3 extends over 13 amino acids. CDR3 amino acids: CASSSSGGGEQYF.

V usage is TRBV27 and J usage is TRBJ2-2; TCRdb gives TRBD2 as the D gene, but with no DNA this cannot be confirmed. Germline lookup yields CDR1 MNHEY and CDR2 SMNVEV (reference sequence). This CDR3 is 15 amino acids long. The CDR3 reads CASSLGGINTGELFF.

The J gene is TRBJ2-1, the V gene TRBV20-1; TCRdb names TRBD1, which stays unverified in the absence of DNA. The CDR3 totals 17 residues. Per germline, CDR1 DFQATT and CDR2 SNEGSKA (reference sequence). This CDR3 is CSARGPGRGSSYNEQFF.

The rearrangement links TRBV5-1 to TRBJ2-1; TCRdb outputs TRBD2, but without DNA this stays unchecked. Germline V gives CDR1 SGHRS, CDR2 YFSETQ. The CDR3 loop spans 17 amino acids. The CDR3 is CASSYRAVPHPYNEQFF.

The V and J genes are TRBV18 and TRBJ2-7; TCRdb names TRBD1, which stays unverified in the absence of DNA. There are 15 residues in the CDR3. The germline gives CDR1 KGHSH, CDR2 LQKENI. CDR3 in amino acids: CASSPPGTLSYEQYF.

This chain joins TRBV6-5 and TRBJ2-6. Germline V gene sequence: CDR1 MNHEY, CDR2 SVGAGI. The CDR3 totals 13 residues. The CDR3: CASRGGGANVLTF.